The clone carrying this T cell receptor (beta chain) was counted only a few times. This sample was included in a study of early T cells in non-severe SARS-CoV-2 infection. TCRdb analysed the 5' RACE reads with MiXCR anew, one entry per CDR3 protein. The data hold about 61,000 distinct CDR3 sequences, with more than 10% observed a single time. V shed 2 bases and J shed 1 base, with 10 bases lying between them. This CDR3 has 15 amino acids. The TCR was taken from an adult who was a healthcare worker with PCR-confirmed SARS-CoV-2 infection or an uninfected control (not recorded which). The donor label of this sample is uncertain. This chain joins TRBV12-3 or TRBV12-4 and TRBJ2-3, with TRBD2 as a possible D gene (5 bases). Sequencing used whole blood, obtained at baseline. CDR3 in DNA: TGTGCCAGCAGTTTACGGGGTTTTGGCACAGATACGCAGTATTTT. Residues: CASSLRGFGTDTQYF.